Listed here is a single T cell receptor beta chain. This entry is derived from a study of sequential checkpoint blockade in melanoma. Study information: Twenty-two patients had matched tumor biopsies before treatment and at week 13 after nivolumab or ipilimumab alone.

Noted treatment: randomized to nivolumab then ipilimumab (arm A) or the reverse (arm B). DNA-damaging chemotherapy had not been given to any patient beforehand. Clones were read by immunoSEQ multiplex PCR, and TCRdb kept only the in-frame ones, dropping some. The profile shows under 6,000 clones, 20% to 25% of them singletons. This sequence originates from a human donor with melanoma. Sample: tumor tissue (inferred from file names), taken from a patient given nivolumab and ipilimumab in sequence.

The CDR3 bases are TGTGCCAGCTCACCAAAGGCAGGGAAAAACGAGCAGTACTTC. Translation: CASSPKAGKNEQYF. This chain connects TRBV18 to TRBJ2-7; perhaps TRBD1 as D (5 bases). The V end was cut by 2 bases, the J end by 5 bases, with 13 bases between. Germline V CDR1 and CDR2: KGHSH, LQKENI. The CDR3 spans 14 residues.